This note documents a single T cell receptor beta chain sequence. Its specificity is unknown. Its ends do not fully match the called genes, so a read error is possible. The germline CDR1 and CDR2 sequences are SNHLY and FYNNEI. The CDR3 has 15 amino acids. The data stem from a study of CD8+CD57+ T cells in acquired aplastic anemia. Study as a whole: Healthy-donor CD4+ cells averaged roughly 11 million reads.

Regarding the study as a whole: Both patients and controls carried the same twenty-nine CD8+ CDR3 sequences.

For CDR3 and TCR beta VDJ profiling, genomic DNA was the template used. Via MiXCR, TCRdb re-called the reads, giving one row per CDR3 protein. The sample yields 400,000 to 500,000 distinct CDR3 sequences, about two thirds seen once. Source material: sorted CD4+, CD8+, or CD8+CD57+ T cells (not recorded which) from PBMCs. This chain links TRBV2 with TRBJ2-7; D could derive from TRBD1 or TRBD2 (5 bases each). This clonotype originated in a human donor in good health, serving as a control. In nucleotides, the CDR3 is TGTGCCAGCAGTGATCGGGGCGAGGGGCACACCGAAGCGTACTTT. This sequence encodes CASSDRGEGHTEAYF.